These 12 T cell receptor beta chains originate from one sample sequenced in a study of T cells in Graves' hyperthyroidism and ophthalmopathy. Authors of the study amplified TCR beta CDR3 regions from RNA transcripts. A set of HTBI primers served as the primers for a first-round RT-PCR of the TCR CDR3. TCRdb reprocessed the multiplex PCR reads via MiXCR and lists one record per CDR3 protein. The data show about 610,000 distinct CDR3 sequences, with around 15% seen just once and around 4.5% held by the top ten. Sequenced material: blood. These receptors all come from a woman between 40 and 55 years old with Graves' ophthalmopathy.

This chain connects TRBV5-6 to TRBJ1-5; no firm D call. The V gene's germline CDR1 is SGHDT and CDR2 YYEEEE. V was shortened by 3 bases and J by 11 bases, with 18 bases between the two germline ends. The CDR3 length is 14 residues. The CDR3: CASSSRDTLSAQHF. The DNA for the CDR3 is TGTGCCAGCAGCTCCCGGGATACACTTTCAGCCCAGCATTTT.

This clonotype was observed many times. The rearrangement links TRBV20-1 to TRBJ2-5; D is unclear. The ends were cut back, 3 bases at V and 5 bases at J, with 10 bases in the middle. The CDR3 spans 12 residues. Germline CDR1 is DFQATT and CDR2 is SNEGSKA (reference sequence). The CDR3 sequence: CSARKMGETQYF. CDR3 nucleotide sequence: TGCAGTGCTAGGAAAATGGGGGAGACCCAGTACTTC.

This clonotype was counted at least ten times. V usage is TRBV25-1 and J usage is TRBJ1-2; 8 bases agree with TRBD1. The V and J ends lost 6 bases and 7 bases, in that order; junction bases with no gene match: 1. The germline V gene has CDR1 MGHDK and CDR2 SYGVNS. This CDR3 has 11 residues. The CDR3: CASRTGAGYTF. Written as DNA, the CDR3 is TGTGCCAGCAGGACAGGGGCTGGCTACACCTTC.

This clonotype was recorded at least ten times. The chain recombines TRBV12-3 or TRBV12-4 with TRBJ1-2; maybe TRBD1 (5 bases). V was clipped by 6 bases and J by 1 base, with 12 bases between them. This CDR3 spans 14 amino acids. The CDR3 nucleotides read TGTGCCAGCAGAGCCCACGACAGTAACTATGGCTACACCTTC. Translation gives CASRAHDSNYGYTF.

This clonotype occurred many times. The chain is built from TRBV28 and TRBJ1-2, with 7 nucleotides matching TRBD1. The CDR3 is 14 amino acids. Trimming at V came to 3 bases and at J to 3 bases, leaving 4 bases not matched to a gene. Germline CDR1 reads MDHEN; CDR2 reads SYDVKM. CDR3 loop: CASSFTGDYYGYTF. CDR3 DNA sequence: TGTGCCAGCAGTTTCACAGGGGACTACTATGGCTACACCTTC.

The genes are TRBV19 and TRBJ2-6, with a tentative D call TRBD1 (5 bases). The length of the CDR3 is 17 residues. The germline V gene encodes CDR1 LNHDA and CDR2 SQIVND (reference sequence). Trimming pared 5 bases from V and 0 bases from J, leaving 14 bases between. Here the CDR3 reads CASSRRQTVSGANVLTF. The CDR3 DNA is TGTGCCAGTAGTCGGAGACAGACCGTCTCTGGGGCCAACGTCCTGACTTTC.

This clonotype was seen at least ten times. The chain links TRBV7-8 to TRBJ2-7; 7 nucleotides agree with TRBD1. This CDR3 is 16 amino acids long. Germline CDR1 reads SGHVS; CDR2 reads FQNEAQ. The junction had 14 bases not matched to a gene; V was cut back by 3 bases and J by 6 bases. The CDR3 spells CASSFDDRVDSGEQYF. Written as DNA, the CDR3 is TGTGCCAGCAGCTTCGACGACAGGGTCGATTCAGGCGAGCAGTACTTC.

This clonotype was recorded at least ten times. V usage is TRBV6-2 or TRBV6-3 and J usage is TRBJ2-7; maybe TRBD2 (5 bases). Germline V gene data show CDR1 as MNHEY and CDR2 as SVGEGT. The germline V and J ends were trimmed by 6 bases and 5 bases, with 14 bases remaining between them. This CDR3 contains 13 residues. The CDR3 reads CASSDGVVDEQYF. The CDR3 DNA sequence: TGTGCCAGCAGCGACGGGGTGGTGGACGAGCAGTACTTC.

This clonotype was counted at least ten times. The chain couples TRBV3-1 to TRBJ2-2, with D maybe TRBD2 (5 bases). Trimming removed 1 base at V and 5 bases at J, with 5 bases between. CDR3 length equals 13 residues. CDR1 and CDR2 from the germline V gene are LGHDT and YNNKEL (reference sequence). The CDR3 loop reads CASSQGRTGELFF. The CDR3 DNA reads as TGTGCCAGCAGCCAAGGGAGGACCGGGGAGCTGTTTTTT.

This clonotype has at least ten counts. The rearrangement joins TRBV4-3 to TRBJ1-1, with D uncertain. This CDR3 spans 15 amino acids. Trimming left V 3 bases short and J 6 bases short, with 17 bases between. Germline assignment: CDR1 LGHNA and CDR2 YSLEER. For the CDR3, the DNA is TGCGCCAGCAGCCAGAGTATGGGAGATGCGGCTGAAGCTTTCTTT. Translated: CASSQSMGDAAEAFF.

The rearrangement joins TRBV18 to TRBJ1-2, with TRBD1 identical over 8 bases. This CDR3 has 14 amino acids. The V gene's germline CDR1 is KGHSH and CDR2 LQKENI. The ends lost 4 bases at V and 5 bases at J; junction bases unmatched: 6. The chain's CDR3 is CASSLGQVEYGYTF. The CDR3 DNA is TGTGCCAGCTCACTGGGACAGGTAGAATATGGCTACACCTTC.

This clonotype appeared a few times. This sequence joins TRBV28 and TRBJ2-2; D unresolved. Between the trimmed V and J ends, which lost 8 bases and 0 bases, there was a span of 4 bases. CDR1 and CDR2 (germline): MDHEN, SYDVKM. This CDR3 comprises 12 residues. The CDR3 region is CASGTNTGELFF. The DNA of the CDR3 is TGTGCCAGCGGGACGAACACCGGGGAGCTGTTTTTT. Looking up the rest from reference TRBV28 and TRBJ2-2 gives the full variable domain: DVKVTQSSRYLVKRTGEKVFLECVQDMDHENMFWYRQDPGLGLRLIYFSYDVKMKEKGDIPEGYSVSREKKERFSLILESASTNQTSMYLCASGTNTGELFFGEGSRLTVL.